These 23 T cell receptor beta chains were sequenced from one sample in a study of beta chain features in type 1 diabetes. The isolated RNA, all of it, was reverse transcribed, so expressed TCRB transcripts were what got sequenced. Libraries were prepared by immunoSEQ multiplex PCR; TCRdb keeps only in-frame clonotypes and omits some of them. The sample lists fewer than 900,000 clones; 17% were seen once. Sequencing input: naive CD4+ T cells from blood. The receptor set was obtained from a young woman in good health.

This clone was seen a handful of times. The chain joins TRBV27 to TRBJ2-3, with 8 bases matching TRBD2. Unmatched junction bases numbered 8, after V lost 2 bases and J lost 1 base. Germline V gene lookup returns CDR1 MNHEY and CDR2 SMNVEV (reference sequence). This CDR3 region has 17 residues. Written as DNA, the CDR3 is TGTGCCAGCAGTTTACGGGTAGCGGGGTTCCGCACAGATACGCAGTATTTT. Protein product: CASSLRVAGFRTDTQYF.

In regard to this clone: Additional DNA sequences in this sample encode the identical CDR3. The CDR3 DNA is TGTGCCAGCAGCTTGGGGCAAGAGACCCAGTACTTC. It specifies CASSLGQETQYF. The V and J genes are TRBV5-4 and TRBJ2-5, with D unresolved. The CDR3 consists of 12 residues. Trimming left V 0 bases short and J 2 bases short, with 2 bases between. In germline, CDR1 is SGHNT, CDR2 YYREEE (reference sequence).

V usage is TRBV5-1 and J usage is TRBJ2-3; D possibly corresponds to TRBD1 (5 bases). With 4 bases removed from V and 0 bases from J, the gap between germline ends came to 12 bases. The length of the CDR3 is 15 residues. Per the germline V gene, CDR1 is SGHRS and CDR2 is YFSETQ. The CDR3 loop reads CASSPRTFSTDTQYF. CDR3 sequence (DNA): TGCGCCAGCAGCCCCCGGACATTTAGCACAGATACGCAGTATTTT. The full variable domain, rest sourced from reference TRBV5-1 and TRBJ2-3, is KAGVTQTPRYLIKTRGQQVTLSCSPISGHRSVSWYQQTPGQGLQFLFEYFSETQRNKGNFPGRFSGRQFSNSRSEMNVSTLELGDSALYLCASSPRTFSTDTQYFGPGTRLTVL.

The chain employs TRBV29-1 and TRBJ2-1; 7 nucleotides align to TRBD2. Germline CDR1 reads SQVTM; CDR2 reads ANQGSEA. The CDR3 consists of 14 residues. The J segment lost 6 bases and the V segment lost 5 bases, leaving 10 bases of the junction unmatched. The CDR3 here is CSVKTSSWANEQFF. CDR3 bases: TGCAGCGTTAAGACTAGCTCCTGGGCCAATGAGCAGTTCTTC.

This clone has only a few counts. The chain joins TRBV9 to TRBJ2-7; 8 bases align to TRBD2. The V segment lost 0 bases and the J segment 2 bases; nucleotides outside the gene matches: 4. This CDR3 spans 15 amino acids. Germline CDR1 and CDR2: SGDLS and YYNGEE. The CDR3 region is CASSVDSRGAYEQYF. Here the CDR3 DNA reads TGTGCCAGCAGCGTAGACTCGCGGGGGGCCTACGAGCAGTACTTC.

This chain joins TRBV28 and TRBJ1-2; no definite D call. The CDR3 consists of 13 residues. Germline CDR1 MDHEN, CDR2 SYDVKM. Trimming took 3 bases from V and 3 from J, leaving 8 bases between them. CDR3 amino acids: CASSLSQYYGYTF. CDR3 coding DNA: TGTGCCAGCAGTTTGTCCCAATACTATGGCTACACCTTC.

This clone has just a few counts. This same CDR3 is encoded by further DNA sequences in the sample. This chain joins TRBV2 and TRBJ2-5; D unclear. Trimming took 7 bases from V and 0 from J, leaving 3 bases between them. There are 11 residues in the CDR3. Looked up from germline, CDR1 is SNHLY and CDR2 is FYNNEI. This chain's CDR3 is CASNYQETQYF. In DNA, the CDR3 is TGTGCCAGCAATTACCAAGAGACCCAGTACTTC.

The chain carries TRBV10-3 and TRBJ2-7, with D uncertain. The CDR3 consists of 15 residues. Trimming shortened V by 3 bases and J by 1 base, and 13 bases separated the two germline ends. Looked up from germline, CDR1 is ENHRY and CDR2 is SYGVKD. The CDR3 DNA is TGTGCCATCAGTGACCTGCCCCGTAGATCCTACGAGCAGTACTTC. Its protein is CAISDLPRRSYEQYF.

The sample holds a few counts of this clone. This chain uses TRBV12-2 with TRBJ2-5; the table names TRBD1, a call not compared with the DNA. TRBV12-2 is a known pseudogene. This CDR3 is built from 15 residues. The CDR3 DNA reads as TGTGCAAGTCGCTTATCTTGGACAGGGTACGAGACCCAGTACTTC. Amino acid sequence: CASRLSWTGYETQYF.

This chain connects TRBV16 to TRBJ1-6; 8 bases align to TRBD1. The CDR3 totals 13 residues. Germline V gives CDR1 KGHSY, CDR2 FQNENV. V was clipped by 6 bases and J by 10 bases; unmatched bases: 5. The CDR3 region is CASRYTGGSPLHF. The CDR3 nucleotides read TGTGCCAGCAGATACACAGGGGGATCACCCCTCCACTTT.

This clone was picked up a small number of times. This chain links TRBV18 with TRBJ1-2; D unresolved. The ends were cut back, 3 bases at V and 3 bases at J, with 11 bases in the middle. Per the germline V gene, CDR1 is KGHSH and CDR2 is LQKENI. The CDR3 is made up of 14 amino acids. The CDR3 is CASSPARTDYGYTF. DNA of the CDR3: TGTGCCAGCTCACCGGCTAGGACGGACTATGGCTACACCTTC.

V is TRBV19 and J is TRBJ1-2, with D perhaps TRBD1 (5 bases). Germline loops: CDR1 LNHDA, CDR2 SQIVND (reference sequence). The V end was cut by 5 bases, the J end by 3 bases, with 16 bases between. This CDR3 is built from 15 residues. CDR3 sequence (DNA): TGTGCCAGTAGTCTCCAGGGTAAAGAGTACTATGGCTACACCTTC. Protein: CASSLQGKEYYGYTF.

The chain uses TRBV4-3 and TRBJ2-3, with 8 bases lining up with TRBD1. The germline CDR1 and CDR2 sequences are LGHNA and YSLEER. V was pared by 4 bases and J by 2 bases, with 8 bases of the junction left unmatched. CDR3 length: 16 residues. The CDR3 nucleotides read TGCGCCAGCAGCCCCAGACAGGGGTCAAACACAGATACGCAGTATTTT. This gives the protein CASSPRQGSNTDTQYF.

The V gene is TRBV7-9, the J gene TRBJ2-1; TRBD2 matches 8 bases. The V segment lost 7 bases and the J segment 7 bases; nucleotides outside the gene matches: 9. CDR3 length equals 14 residues. CDR1 is SEHNR, CDR2 FQNEAQ, per germline (reference sequence). This CDR3 reads CASTPGGESNEQFF. The CDR3 coding sequence is TGTGCCAGCACCCCCGGGGGGGAGAGTAATGAGCAGTTCTTC.

The chain joins TRBV7-3 to TRBJ2-2; 13 positions match TRBD2. The CDR3 covers 18 residues. With V trimmed by 5 bases and J by 0 bases, 6 bases remained unmatched. The germline V gene has CDR1 SGHTA and CDR2 FQGTGA. The CDR3 region is CASSPKLAGGPNTGELFF. The CDR3, as DNA: TGTGCCAGCAGCCCAAAACTAGCGGGAGGGCCGAACACCGGGGAGCTGTTTTTT.

This clone was recorded a few times. The chain is built from TRBV18 and TRBJ2-5; unclear D gene. From germline, CDR1 is KGHSH and CDR2 LQKENI. Trimming removed 2 bases at V and 5 bases at J, with 12 bases between. This CDR3 contains 14 residues. The CDR3 loop is CASSPTRNEETQYF. In DNA form, the CDR3 reads TGTGCCAGCTCACCAACCAGAAACGAGGAGACCCAGTACTTC. Variable domain in full (rest from reference TRBV18 and TRBJ2-5): NAGVMQNPRHLVRRRGQEARLRCSPMKGHSHVYWYRQLPEEGLKFMVYLQKENIIDESGMPKERFSAEFPKEGPSILRIQQVVRGDSAAYFCASSPTRNEETQYFGPGTRLLVL.

V and J are TRBV28 and TRBJ2-3; 12 bases align to TRBD2. Looked up from germline, CDR1 is MDHEN and CDR2 is SYDVKM. The CDR3 runs 17 residues. Trimming at V came to 8 bases and at J to 3 bases, leaving 12 bases not matched to a gene. CDR3 in DNA: TGTGCCAGCCGAGGACTAGCGGGAACAGTTGGGACAGATACGCAGTATTTT. Its translation: CASRGLAGTVGTDTQYF.

This clone came up a few times. The rearrangement links TRBV28 to TRBJ1-1; D unresolved. CDR3 length: 11 amino acids. CDR1 and CDR2 from the germline V gene are MDHEN and SYDVKM. Trimming left V 5 bases short and J 6 bases short, with 7 bases between. The CDR3: CASSSSSEAFF. The CDR3 bases are TGTGCCAGCAGTAGTAGTTCTGAAGCTTTCTTT. Variable domain in full (rest from reference TRBV28 and TRBJ1-1): DVKVTQSSRYLVKRTGEKVFLECVQDMDHENMFWYRQDPGLGLRLIYFSYDVKMKEKGDIPEGYSVSREKKERFSLILESASTNQTSMYLCASSSSSEAFFGQGTRLTVV.

This chain links TRBV9 with TRBJ2-7; 9 bases agree with TRBD1. The CDR3 loop spans 15 amino acids. The germline V gene has CDR1 SGDLS and CDR2 YYNGEE. With V trimmed by 4 bases and J by 4 bases, 9 bases remained unmatched. The CDR3 DNA is TGTGCCAGCAGCCCTCCCGGGACAGGGTTTTACGAGCAGTACTTC. It translates to CASSPPGTGFYEQYF.

The rearrangement uses TRBV28 and TRBJ2-7, with TRBD2 identical over 8 bases. The CDR3 totals 14 residues. V dropped 10 bases and J dropped 1; count of bases not matched to a gene: 9. The germline V gene has CDR1 MDHEN and CDR2 SYDVKM. The CDR3 nucleotides are TGTGCCACCCTGCGCACTAGCGGTTCCTACGAGCAGTACTTC. It is translated as CATLRTSGSYEQYF.

This clone was seen only a few times. V gene TRBV28 combines with J gene TRBJ2-3, with unresolved D. The CDR3 covers 13 residues. Trimming took off 8 bases at V and 8 bases at J, with 17 bases between the two ends. Germline assignment: CDR1 MDHEN and CDR2 SYDVKM. For the CDR3, the DNA is TGTGCCAGCGTTGAAGGCTTCCAAGGTACGCAGTATTTT. This sequence encodes CASVEGFQGTQYF. The full variable domain, its missing parts supplied by reference TRBV28 and TRBJ2-3, is DVKVTQSSRYLVKRTGEKVFLECVQDMDHENMFWYRQDPGLGLRLIYFSYDVKMKEKGDIPEGYSVSREKKERFSLILESASTNQTSMYLCASVEGFQGTQYFGPGTRLTVL.

This clone was counted only a few times. The chain couples TRBV5-4 to TRBJ2-7; 9 bases align to TRBD2. Germline V gives CDR1 SGHNT, CDR2 YYREEE (reference sequence). The ends lost 4 bases at V and 2 bases at J; junction bases unmatched: 7. CDR3 length equals 15 residues. CDR3 loop: CASSPGLAGTYEQYF. CDR3 nucleotide sequence: TGTGCCAGCAGCCCTGGGCTAGCGGGGACCTACGAGCAGTACTTC.

This clone came up a few times. The genes are TRBV28 and TRBJ1-5, with D perhaps matching TRBD1 (6 bases). Germline CDR1 reads MDHEN; CDR2 reads SYDVKM. The CDR3 extends over 12 amino acids. V was cut by 5 bases and J by 6 bases, with 8 bases left in between. The CDR3 sequence is CASSTQGQPQHF. CDR3 DNA: TGTGCCAGCAGTACACAGGGTCAGCCCCAGCATTTT. The variable domain in full, with the rest retrieved from reference TRBV28 and TRBJ1-5, is DVKVTQSSRYLVKRTGEKVFLECVQDMDHENMFWYRQDPGLGLRLIYFSYDVKMKEKGDIPEGYSVSREKKERFSLILESASTNQTSMYLCASSTQGQPQHFGDGTRLSIL.